This T cell receptor beta chain was identified in a study of siplizumab effects on memory and regulatory T cells. Study-wide findings and caveats: The alloreactive clones that mapped to unstimulated subsets made up only a minor fraction.

This CDR3 comprises 15 residues. The V and J ends lost 1 base and 3 bases respectively, with 11 bases between them. The germline V gene encodes CDR1 SGHAT and CDR2 FQNNGV. Method: immunoSEQ multiplex PCR; TCRdb's copy keeps in-frame clones and lacks some. The sample yields 50,000 to 75,000 clones, roughly 97% seen once. Worth noting for this clone: Its antigen is still unknown.

The chain links TRBV11-2 to TRBJ2-3; TRBD1 might be the D (5 bases). The clonotype comes from a human donor in good health. The sequencing sample was made of naive CD8+ T cells sorted from blood. The CDR3 region is CASSLGRGSTDTQYF. CDR3 bases: TGTGCCAGCAGCTTAGGTAGGGGAAGTACAGATACGCAGTATTTT.